These T cell receptor beta chains were read from a single sample in a study of technical replicates of blood from a few donors. Data came from immunoSEQ multiplex PCR; TCRdb stores just in-frame clones and leaves some out. The data hold 85,000 to 100,000 clones, with roughly 96% observed a single time. Sequenced material: T cells isolated from PBMCs. These receptors all stem from a human donor in good health. Each CDR3 is given with its conserved first and last residue. The D gene is left open where the match is weak. Expanded clones get a size class; other rows say once, few or many, or leave the size out.

abundance: -
d_gene: TRBD1
v_gene: TRBV11-3
j_gene: TRBJ2-1
CDR3nt: TGTGCCAGCAGCTTAGGGACAGGGTACAATGAGCAGTTCTTC
CDR3aa: CASSLGTGYNEQFF

abundance: -
d_gene: -
v_gene: TRBV19
j_gene: TRBJ1-1
CDR3nt: TGTGCCAGTAGTAAACTAGGGTATAGAATGAACACTGAAGCTTTCTTT
CDR3aa: CASSKLGYRMNTEAFF

abundance: -
d_gene: TRBD2
v_gene: TRBV6-5
j_gene: TRBJ2-3
CDR3nt: TGTGCCAGCAGTAGGGACTACACAGATACGCAGTATTTT
CDR3aa: CASSRDYTDTQYF

abundance: -
d_gene: TRBD1
v_gene: TRBV28
j_gene: TRBJ1-1
CDR3nt: TGTGCCAGCAGCCCTAGGCGGGACAGGGTATCTGGGACTGAAGCTTTCTTT
CDR3aa: CASSPRRDRVSGTEAFF

abundance: -
d_gene: TRBD1
v_gene: TRBV30
j_gene: TRBJ1-3
CDR3nt: TGTGCCTGGAGTTCGGGGACAGTTGGAAACACCATATATTTT
CDR3aa: CAWSSGTVGNTIYF

abundance: once
d_gene: -
v_gene: TRBV20-1
j_gene: TRBJ2-5
CDR3nt: TGCAGTGCTCCACTTCAAGAGACCCAGTACTTC
CDR3aa: CSAPLQETQYF

abundance: -
d_gene: -
v_gene: TRBV5-1
j_gene: TRBJ1-2
CDR3nt: TGCGCCAGCAGCGCCCAGGGGAACTATGGCTACACCTTC
CDR3aa: CASSAQGNYGYTF

abundance: -
d_gene: -
v_gene: TRBV27
j_gene: TRBJ1-1
CDR3nt: TGTGCCAGCAGTGTAACAGGGAGAGAAGCTTTCTTT
CDR3aa: CASSVTGREAFF

abundance: once
d_gene: -
v_gene: TRBV2
j_gene: TRBJ1-1
CDR3nt: TGTGCCAGCATTATGGGCCCGGTCACTGAAGCTTTCTTT
CDR3aa: CASIMGPVTEAFF

abundance: -
d_gene: TRBD2
v_gene: TRBV2
j_gene: TRBJ2-3
CDR3nt: TGTGCCAGCAGAAGGACTAGCAGCACAGATACGCAGTATTTT
CDR3aa: CASRRTSSTDTQYF

abundance: -
d_gene: TRBD1
v_gene: TRBV9
j_gene: TRBJ2-6
CDR3nt: TGTGCCAGCAGCCCCCGTCCCGGGACAGGGGCTGGGGCCAACGTCCTGACTTTC
CDR3aa: CASSPRPGTGAGANVLTF

abundance: -
d_gene: -
v_gene: TRBV6-5
j_gene: TRBJ1-5
CDR3nt: TGTGCCAGCAGCCCTGAGGTAGGGCCCCAGCATTTT
CDR3aa: CASSPEVGPQHF

abundance: -
d_gene: TRBD1
v_gene: TRBV7-9
j_gene: TRBJ1-2
CDR3nt: TGTGCCAGCAGCTTAAAGGCAGGGGGCGATGGCTACACCTTC
CDR3aa: CASSLKAGGDGYTF

abundance: -
d_gene: TRBD1
v_gene: TRBV4-2
j_gene: TRBJ1-5
CDR3nt: TGTGCCAGCAGCACAAGACAGGGAAGTAGTCAGCCCCAGCATTTT
CDR3aa: CASSTRQGSSQPQHF

abundance: -
d_gene: -
v_gene: TRBV6-4
j_gene: TRBJ2-1
CDR3nt: TGTGCCAGCAGTTATAATGTCTACAATGAGCAGTTCTTC
CDR3aa: CASSYNVYNEQFF

abundance: once
d_gene: -
v_gene: TRBV19
j_gene: TRBJ2-7
CDR3nt: TGTGCCAGTAGTATAACCGGCGAGCAGTACTTC
CDR3aa: CASSITGEQYF

abundance: -
d_gene: TRBD1
v_gene: TRBV5-6
j_gene: TRBJ2-1
CDR3nt: TGTGCCAGCAGTGGGACAGCCGGTGAGCAGTTCTTC
CDR3aa: CASSGTAGEQFF

abundance: -
d_gene: TRBD2
v_gene: TRBV4-2
j_gene: TRBJ2-7
CDR3nt: TGTGCCAGCAGCCAACGACTAGCGGGGTCAGGGGAGACCGCCGAGCAGTACTTC
CDR3aa: CASSQRLAGSGETAEQYF

abundance: -
d_gene: -
v_gene: TRBV9
j_gene: TRBJ1-6
CDR3nt: TGTGCCAGCAGCGAACGGGACATCCACTCCTATAATTCACCCCTCCACTTT
CDR3aa: CASSERDIHSYNSPLHF

abundance: -
d_gene: TRBD1
v_gene: TRBV12-5
j_gene: TRBJ1-1
CDR3nt: TGTGCTAGTGGTTTCGGACAGGCGAACACTGAAGCTTTCTTT
CDR3aa: CASGFGQANTEAFF

abundance: -
d_gene: -
v_gene: TRBV19
j_gene: TRBJ2-5
CDR3nt: TGTGCCAGTAGTATAGATCCGCAAGGGCCGGGGGAGACCCAGTACTTC
CDR3aa: CASSIDPQGPGETQYF

abundance: -
d_gene: TRBD1
v_gene: TRBV19
j_gene: TRBJ1-1
CDR3nt: TGTGCCAGTAGTATGACAGGGCAGGGCACTGAAGCTTTCTTT
CDR3aa: CASSMTGQGTEAFF

abundance: few
d_gene: -
v_gene: TRBV11-2
j_gene: TRBJ2-1
CDR3nt: TGTGCCAGCAGCCGCCGCGGGGACTCGTCCTACAATGAGCAGTTCTTC
CDR3aa: CASSRRGDSSYNEQFF

abundance: -
d_gene: TRBD2
v_gene: TRBV7-2
j_gene: TRBJ2-7
CDR3nt: TGTGCCAGCAGCTTAGGACTAGCGGCCTACGAGCAGTACTTC
CDR3aa: CASSLGLAAYEQYF

abundance: once
d_gene: TRBD1
v_gene: TRBV7-9
j_gene: TRBJ2-7
CDR3nt: TGTGCCAGCAGCTTGACCGGGACAGGCGCCTACGAGCAGTACTTC
CDR3aa: CASSLTGTGAYEQYF

abundance: -
d_gene: -
v_gene: TRBV9
j_gene: TRBJ1-1
CDR3nt: TGTGCCAGCAGCTCAATGAACACTGAAGCTTTCTTT
CDR3aa: CASSSMNTEAFF

abundance: -
d_gene: -
v_gene: TRBV6-6
j_gene: TRBJ1-4
CDR3nt: TGTGCCAGCAGTTTGGACAGAAAACTGTTTTTT
CDR3aa: CASSLDRKLFF

abundance: -
d_gene: -
v_gene: TRBV10-3
j_gene: TRBJ1-1
CDR3nt: TGTGCCATCAGTGAGTCCGGGTCGACTGAAGCTTTCTTT
CDR3aa: CAISESGSTEAFF

abundance: -
d_gene: TRBD2
v_gene: TRBV7-9
j_gene: TRBJ2-1
CDR3nt: TGTGCCAGCAGCCCCCGGCGGCTAGCGGGGACCTACAATGAGCAGTTCTTC
CDR3aa: CASSPRRLAGTYNEQFF